Following are 7 T cell receptor beta chains from one sample sequenced in a study of human T cells and chemical hapten exposure. Time point given: patch test 1, 2 weeks after DPC sensitization. Treatment defined: therapeutic diphenylcyclopropenone sensitization with weekly scalp DPC. TCRdb re-derived calls from the RACE reads in MiXCR, one entry per CDR3 protein. The data hold 300,000 to 350,000 distinct CDR3 sequences, with under 8% observed a single time. Sequences were derived from whole blood, sampled in connection with sensitization to the hapten diphenylcyclopropenone (DPC). All receptors come from a woman under 30 with alopecia areata. Some clones in this sample may be carry-over from other donors' samples.

This clonotype occurred a few times. The rearrangement links TRBV2 to TRBJ2-7; D might be TRBD1 (7 bases). The germline gives CDR1 SNHLY, CDR2 FYNNEI. This CDR3 contains 15 residues. V was pared by 2 bases and J by 2 bases, with 13 bases between. The CDR3 region has the DNA TGTGCCAGCAGTGAATCGGGGGACAGAACCTACGAGCAGTACTTC. It is translated as CASSESGDRTYEQYF.

This clonotype was detected only a few times. The gene calls are TRBV27 and TRBJ2-7; D is possibly TRBD1 (6 bases). Trimming took off 4 bases at V and 4 bases at J, with 11 bases between the two ends. The CDR3 runs to 13 residues. Germline V CDR1 and CDR2: MNHEY, SMNVEV (reference sequence). CDR3 nucleotide sequence: TGTGCCAGCAGTTCGCACAGGGAGTACGAGCAGTACTTC. This codes for CASSSHREYEQYF.

This clonotype was found a few times. The chain is built from TRBV29-1 and TRBJ1-1, with 11 nucleotides matching TRBD1. The CDR3 loop spans 13 amino acids. The junction had 5 bases not matched to a gene; V was cut back by 6 bases and J by 5 bases. The germline gives CDR1 SQVTM, CDR2 ANQGSEA. DNA of the CDR3: TGCAGCGTGGACAGGGGGCAGGGGACTGAAGCTTTCTTT. Its translation: CSVDRGQGTEAFF.

The rearrangement uses TRBV6-6 and TRBJ1-5; 7 nucleotides line up with TRBD1. The V gene's germline CDR1 is MNHNY and CDR2 SVGAGI (reference sequence). Trimming removed 3 bases from V and 4 bases from J; junction bases left unmatched: 6. CDR3 length: 15 residues. The CDR3 DNA reads as TGTGCCAGCAGTTATACCGACAGGGAAAATCAGCCCCAGCATTTT. Residues: CASSYTDRENQPQHF.

This clonotype was counted only a few times. The chain recombines TRBV4-2 with TRBJ1-6; TRBD1 might be the D (5 bases). V shed 0 bases and J shed 0 bases, with 18 bases lying between them. The CDR3 totals 20 residues. Germline V gene data show CDR1 as LGHNA and CDR2 as YNFKEQ. DNA for the CDR3: TGTGCCAGCAGCCAAGATGGCCATTCTGGGGGAAGCTCCTATAATTCACCCCTCCACTTT. This translates into CASSQDGHSGGSSYNSPLHF.

In this sample, this clonotype turned up many times. The rearrangement joins TRBV6-2 or TRBV6-3 to TRBJ2-7; TRBD2 matches at 9 bases. The CDR3 sequence is 15 residues long. CDR1 MNHEY and CDR2 SVGEGT come from the germline V gene. Trimming cost V 5 bases and J 3 bases; bases outside gene matches: 8. As DNA, the CDR3 is TGTGCCAGCAGTGACCCTAGCGGGGTCATCTACGAGCAGTACTTC. Its protein product is CASSDPSGVIYEQYF.

This clonotype was counted ten times or more. The chain carries TRBV12-3 or TRBV12-4 and TRBJ2-5; D is uncertain. There are 12 residues in the CDR3. Trimming pared 7 bases from V and 0 bases from J, leaving 6 bases between. CDR3 sequence: CASTPDQETQYF. In nucleotides, the CDR3 is TGTGCCAGCACCCCGGACCAAGAGACCCAGTACTTC.